The sequence of this T cell receptor beta chain was determined in a study of vaccination and CD4 T cells after COVID-19. Study results and limitations: Convalescent patients had a median roughly 86% of post-vaccine SARS-CoV-2-reactive clones that were detected only after vaccination, not before it.

This clonotype appeared a few times. The antigen is unknown. Cultured CD4+ T cell DNA underwent sequencing with the Oncomine TCR Beta short-read assay. TCRdb itself ran the PCR reads through MiXCR, one entry per CDR3 protein. The sample has 15,000 to 20,000 distinct CDR3 sequences, around 31% seen once. Described treatment: approximately nine-day PBMC culture with coronavirus spike peptide pools or control peptides (ViraFEST assay). Per germline, CDR1 LNHNV and CDR2 YYDKDF (reference sequence). Trimming stripped 0 bases from V and 5 bases from J, with 7 bases between. The CDR3 totals 13 residues. The sequenced material came from cultured CD4+ T cells from blood. The chain is built from TRBV15 and TRBJ1-1; D call uncertain. The receptor was derived from a human donor with COVID-19. The CDR3 reads CATSRDRATEAFF. Written as DNA, the CDR3 is TGTGCCACCAGCAGAGATCGAGCGACTGAAGCTTTCTTT.